The rows below give T cell receptor beta chains drawn from one sample of a study of blood T cells in healthy people across ages. Via MiXCR, TCRdb re-called the 5' RACE reads, giving one row per CDR3 protein. Seen here are approximately 1.5 million distinct CDR3 sequences, 40% to 45% observed once, and the top ten hold roughly 3.7%. The sequencing input was blood. The receptors derive from a woman aged 18-35 years in good health. Both conserved end residues are part of each CDR3. The order of the fields is CDR3 protein, CDR3 DNA, clone size, V gene, J gene, D gene. The D gene is left open where the match is weak. For some rows the clone size is stated as once, few or many, or as a class when expanded; others skip it.

CDR3: CASSLDNSPYEQYF; DNA: TGTGCCAGCAGCTTGGACAACTCCCCCTACGAGCAGTACTTC; size: few; V: TRBV7-2; J: TRBJ2-7; D: NA
CDR3: CASSWTAGAEAFF; DNA: TGTGCCAGCAGTTGGACAGCCGGCGCTGAAGCTTTCTTT; size: NA; V: TRBV12-3/TRBV12-4; J: TRBJ1-1; D: NA
CDR3: CASRPGQDYLNTEAFF; DNA: TGTGCCAGCAGGCCGGGACAGGACTATTTGAACACTGAAGCTTTCTTT; size: few; V: TRBV6-4; J: TRBJ1-1; D: TRBD1
CDR3: CASSYSEFFYNEQFF; DNA: TGTGCCAGCAGTTACTCGGAGTTTTTCTACAATGAGCAGTTCTTC; size: few; V: TRBV6-2/TRBV6-3; J: TRBJ2-1; D: NA
CDR3: CVSSLAVGRLLGNEQFF; DNA: TGTGTCAGCAGCTTAGCGGTGGGTAGACTCCTTGGTAATGAGCAGTTCTTC; size: NA; V: TRBV7-9; J: TRBJ2-1; D: NA
CDR3: CRAKEYYGYTF; DNA: TGCAGAGCAAAGGAGTACTATGGCTACACCTTC; size: few; V: TRBV20-1; J: TRBJ1-2; D: NA
CDR3: CASSDLSGVYGYTF; DNA: TGTGCCAGCAGTGACCTGTCGGGCGTTTATGGCTACACCTTC; size: few; V: TRBV6-1; J: TRBJ1-2; D: NA
CDR3: CATSRGQGRNYGYTF; DNA: TGTGCCACCAGCAGAGGACAGGGGAGGAACTATGGCTACACCTTC; size: NA; V: TRBV15; J: TRBJ1-2; D: TRBD1
CDR3: CASNRGPSYEQYF; DNA: TGTGCCAGCAACAGGGGTCCTTCCTACGAGCAGTACTTC; size: NA; V: TRBV2; J: TRBJ2-7; D: TRBD1
CDR3: CASSYSVGQEQFF; DNA: TGTGCCAGCAGTTACTCGGTAGGACAGGAACAGTTCTTC; size: NA; V: TRBV6-5; J: TRBJ2-1; D: TRBD1
CDR3: CASSAKRGRDTKAFF; DNA: TGTGCCAGCAGCGCAAAGAGGGGGCGGGACACTAAAGCTTTCTTT; size: NA; V: TRBV7-9; J: TRBJ1-1; D: TRBD1
CDR3: CASSRPGANEKLFF; DNA: TGCGCCAGCAGCCGCCCGGGGGCTAATGAAAAACTGTTTTTT; size: few; V: TRBV4-1; J: TRBJ1-4; D: NA
CDR3: CASSRTAQSSGNTIYF; DNA: TGTGCCAGTAGTAGGACAGCTCAGAGCTCTGGAAACACCATATATTTT; size: NA; V: TRBV19; J: TRBJ1-3; D: NA
CDR3: CASSTRQGADTQYF; DNA: TGCGCCAGCAGCACACGACAGGGGGCAGATACGCAGTATTTT; size: NA; V: TRBV4-1; J: TRBJ2-3; D: TRBD1
CDR3: CASSLGTGTVVDTQYF; DNA: TGTGCCAGCAGCTTAGGAACCGGGACAGTTGTAGATACGCAGTATTTT; size: once; V: TRBV7-9; J: TRBJ2-3; D: TRBD1
CDR3: CASSSRTGTTYEQYF; DNA: TGTGCCAGCAGTTCGAGGACAGGAACCACCTACGAGCAGTACTTC; size: NA; V: TRBV27; J: TRBJ2-7; D: TRBD1
CDR3: CASSQDTSAYEQFF; DNA: TGTGCCAGCAGCCAAGATACTTCAGCCTATGAGCAGTTCTTC; size: many; V: TRBV12-3/TRBV12-4; J: TRBJ2-1; D: NA
CDR3: CASARVSNEQFF; DNA: TGCGCCAGCGCCAGGGTTAGCAATGAGCAGTTCTTC; size: NA; V: TRBV5-1; J: TRBJ2-1; D: NA
CDR3: CSATRDLYGYTF; DNA: TGCAGTGCTACCCGAGATCTCTATGGCTACACCTTC; size: NA; V: TRBV20-1; J: TRBJ1-2; D: NA
CDR3: CASSEQFF; DNA: TGTGCCAGCAGTGAGCAGTTCTTC; size: many; V: TRBV2; J: TRBJ2-1; D: NA
CDR3: CASSEALAGKGEQYF; DNA: TGTGCCAGCAGTGAAGCTCTAGCAGGTAAAGGCGAGCAGTACTTC; size: NA; V: TRBV2; J: TRBJ2-7; D: NA
CDR3: CASSPRTAGNEQFF; DNA: TGTGCCAGCAGTCCTCGTACGGCAGGCAATGAGCAGTTCTTC; size: NA; V: TRBV6-5; J: TRBJ2-1; D: NA
CDR3: CASSYAPHSGRETGELFF; DNA: TGTGCCAGCAGTTACGCCCCTCATAGCGGGAGAGAAACCGGGGAGCTGTTTTTT; size: NA; V: TRBV6-5; J: TRBJ2-2; D: TRBD2
CDR3: CASSGDMSEAFF; DNA: TGCGCCAGCAGCGGGGACATGAGCGAGGCTTTCTTT; size: few; V: TRBV5-1; J: TRBJ1-1; D: NA
CDR3: CASSQERLSNNEQFF; DNA: TGCGCCAGCAGCCAAGAAAGGTTGAGTAACAATGAGCAGTTCTTC; size: NA; V: TRBV4-1; J: TRBJ2-1; D: NA
CDR3: CASSLDRGDSPLHF; DNA: TGTGCCAGCAGCTTAGACCGAGGCGATTCACCCCTCCACTTT; size: few; V: TRBV7-3; J: TRBJ1-6; D: NA